This passage covers 31 T cell receptor beta chains from one sample sequenced in a study of CD8+ T cells in alopecia areata. Treatment noted: oral pan-JAK inhibitor, 5-10 mg twice daily. Sequencing relied on a cDNA template that was reverse transcribed from extracted RNA. TCRdb's copy holds only in-frame clones and misses some; the assay was immunoSEQ multiplex PCR. The sample carries 35,000 to 50,000 clones, under 70% recorded once. This material consisted of CD8+ T cells sorted from blood, taken at week 4, from a patient treated with tofacitinib. The receptor set was obtained from a human donor with alopecia areata.

The CDR3 DNA sequence: TGCGCCAGCAGCCAAGACAGCTCCCAAGAGACCCAGTACTTC. Its protein is CASSQDSSQETQYF. V usage is TRBV4-3 and J usage is TRBJ2-5; D is unresolved. This CDR3 is 14 amino acids long. Germline V gene lookup returns CDR1 LGHNA and CDR2 YSLEER. Deletions cut 0 bases from V and 1 base from J, with 6 bases between.

Here the CDR3 DNA reads TGTGCCAGCAGCTTGGGACAGGGGGACTACGAGCAGTACTTC. This sequence encodes CASSLGQGDYEQYF. The V gene is TRBV5-6, the J gene TRBJ2-7, with 9 bases that match TRBD1. CDR3 length: 14 amino acids. CDR1 is SGHDT and CDR2 is YYEEEE in the germline V gene. The ends lost 0 bases at V and 3 bases at J; junction bases unmatched: 1.

The chain employs TRBV7-2 and TRBJ2-7; D call uncertain. Germline CDR1 and CDR2: SGHTA and FQGNSA. The CDR3 has 14 residues. V was cut by 5 bases and J by 3 bases, with 14 bases left in between. CDR3 amino acids: CASSQTSQVYEQYF. CDR3 sequence (DNA): TGTGCCAGCAGCCAAACGTCTCAGGTCTACGAGCAGTACTTC.

This chain's CDR3 is CLTGSYEQYF. The CDR3 nucleotides are TGCTTAACAGGGTCCTACGAGCAGTACTTC. The genes are TRBV29-1 and TRBJ2-7, with a weak D call TRBD1 (6 bases). CDR3 length: 10 amino acids. Germline CDR1 is SQVTM and CDR2 is ANQGSEA.

This clone has only one observation. This chain connects TRBV4-3 to TRBJ2-5; D is possibly TRBD2 (6 bases). V lost 0 bases to trimming and J lost 5 bases, with 28 bases between them. CDR1 and CDR2 from the germline V gene are LGHNA and YSLEER. There are 20 residues in the CDR3. The CDR3: CASSQDITRVPGDGRETQYF. The CDR3 DNA follows: TGCGCCAGCAGCCAAGATATCACTAGGGTTCCGGGAGACGGTCGGGAGACCCAGTACTTC.

The chain has TRBV30 and TRBJ2-7; 10 nucleotides match TRBD2. The germline V gene has CDR1 GTSNPN and CDR2 SVGIG (reference sequence). Losses at the gene ends were 5 bases for V and 3 bases for J; bases not matched to a gene: 4. The CDR3 spans 13 residues. In nucleotides, the CDR3 is TGTGCCTGGGCTAGCGGGGGTAACTACGAGCAGTACTTC. Translation: CAWASGGNYEQYF.

This clone is judged medium-sized. V gene TRBV19 combines with J gene TRBJ2-1; TRBD2 matches 8 bases. CDR1 and CDR2 from the germline V gene are LNHDA and SQIVND (reference sequence). CDR3 length equals 16 residues. The J segment lost 0 bases and the V segment lost 7 bases, leaving 8 bases of the junction unmatched. CDR3 nucleotide sequence: TGTGCCAGTACCTCCACCGGGACTAGCTCCTACAATGAGCAGTTCTTC. As protein: CASTSTGTSSYNEQFF.

The chain joins TRBV29-1 to TRBJ2-5; TRBD2 matches at 7 bases. J gave up 4 bases and V 4 bases, and 3 bases lay outside the gene matches. Germline loops: CDR1 SQVTM, CDR2 ANQGSEA. The CDR3 consists of 12 residues. The CDR3 sequence: CSVVGEGETQYF. CDR3 bases: TGCAGCGTTGTAGGGGAGGGAGAGACCCAGTACTTC.

The V and J genes are TRBV30 and TRBJ1-1, with D possibly TRBD1 on 6 matching bases. Germline loops: CDR1 GTSNPN, CDR2 SVGIG (reference sequence). This CDR3 has 12 amino acids. Trimming took 5 bases from V and 1 from J, leaving 8 bases between them. In DNA, the CDR3 is TGTGCCTGGGTACAGGGGAACACTGAAGCTTTCTTT. It yields the protein CAWVQGNTEAFF.

The sample holds one count of this clone. The V gene is TRBV28, the J gene TRBJ2-7; a weak D match, TRBD1 (5 bases). The CDR3 length is 12 residues. Germline CDR1 is MDHEN and CDR2 is SYDVKM. V lost 5 bases, J lost 1 base, and 6 bases lay in between. In DNA, the CDR3 is TGTGCCAGCAGTCAGGGATCCTACGAGCAGTACTTC. Translation: CASSQGSYEQYF.

The chain uses TRBV29-1 and TRBJ1-1; 8 bases are shared with TRBD1. Germline V CDR1 and CDR2: SQVTM, ANQGSEA. The CDR3 has 12 amino acids. After removal of 7 bases from V and 3 bases from J, the junction contained 4 bases not matched to a gene. For the CDR3, the DNA is TGCAGCGCCTCGGACAGGGACACTGAAGCTTTCTTT. It is translated as CSASDRDTEAFF.

The rearrangement links TRBV29-1 to TRBJ2-7; D might be TRBD2 (6 bases). V was cut by 7 bases and J by 3 bases, with 10 bases left in between. This CDR3 is built from 11 residues. Germline V gene lookup returns CDR1 SQVTM and CDR2 ANQGSEA. CDR3 DNA: TGCAGCGGGGGGGATGGCTACGAGCAGTACTTC. This encodes CSGGDGYEQYF.

V and J are TRBV4-3 and TRBJ1-2; D is possibly TRBD1 (6 bases). V shed 4 bases and J shed 8 bases, with 20 bases lying between them. The CDR3 loop spans 15 amino acids. Germline V CDR1 and CDR2: LGHNA, YSLEER. CDR3 protein: CASSLGTGSGEGYTF. CDR3 nucleotides: TGCGCCAGCAGCCTCGGTACAGGCTCAGGGGAGGGCTACACCTTC.

This clone occurred once. The chain links TRBV4-3 to TRBJ2-5; unclear D gene. This CDR3 has 13 residues. The ends were cut back, 4 bases at V and 2 bases at J, with 8 bases in the middle. The germline V gene encodes CDR1 LGHNA and CDR2 YSLEER. In DNA form, the CDR3 reads TGCGCCAGCAGCCGGAAGTGGCAAGAGACCCAGTACTTC. It yields the protein CASSRKWQETQYF.

The rearrangement links TRBV6-5 to TRBJ1-3; D is perhaps TRBD1 (5 bases). V dropped 0 bases and J dropped 0 bases, with 9 bases sitting between them. The CDR3 contains 16 residues. CDR1 is MNHEY and CDR2 is SVGAGI in the germline V gene. DNA for the CDR3: TGTGCCAGCAGTTACTCTTGGGGGATCTCTGGAAACACCATATATTTT. Its translation: CASSYSWGISGNTIYF.

This clone appeared a few times. A far bigger clonotype differs at one base, so this is likely a read error. Other DNA sequences in the same sample also yield this CDR3. The chain recombines TRBV5-4 with TRBJ2-7, with TRBD1 matching over 7 bases. After removal of 5 bases from V and 5 bases from J, the junction contained 4 bases not matched to a gene. The CDR3 runs to 12 residues. Germline assignment: CDR1 SGHNT and CDR2 YYREEE (reference sequence). DNA for the CDR3: TGTGCCAGCAGAAAAGGGGGCCACGAGCAGTACTTC. Protein sequence: CASRKGGHEQYF.

The rearrangement links TRBV29-1 to TRBJ1-1; D perhaps matches TRBD1 (6 bases). Per the germline V gene, CDR1 is SQVTM and CDR2 is ANQGSEA. The CDR3 runs 14 residues. V was cut by 8 bases and J by 3 bases, with 19 bases left in between. CDR3 nucleotide sequence: TGCAGCACCAAAAGGGGGGGCGTCGACACTGAAGCTTTCTTT. Protein: CSTKRGGVDTEAFF.

The genes are TRBV27 and TRBJ1-2, with no clear D. This CDR3 contains 15 residues. Trimming removed 6 bases from V and 4 bases from J, with 18 bases in between. Germline V gene data show CDR1 as MNHEY and CDR2 as SMNVEV (reference sequence). This chain's CDR3 is CASSSRTENPYGYTF. As DNA, the CDR3 is TGTGCCAGCAGCTCCCGGACGGAAAACCCCTATGGCTACACCTTC.

This clone was seen once. The chain has TRBV12-5 and TRBJ2-1, with D possibly TRBD1 on 5 matching bases. This CDR3 has 15 residues. Trimming removed 6 bases from V and 6 bases from J, with 18 bases in between. CDR1 and CDR2 (germline): LGHNT, FRNRAP. CDR3 loop: CASGNQGSLLNEQFF. CDR3 in DNA: TGTGCTAGTGGCAATCAGGGTTCCCTCCTCAATGAGCAGTTCTTC.

The CDR3 spells CASSQGRRSSPLHF. CDR3 bases: TGTGCCAGCAGCCAAGGACGACGGTCTTCACCCCTCCACTTT. The chain uses TRBV7-9 and TRBJ1-6; D remains ambiguous. Trimming left V 5 bases short and J 9 bases short, with 14 bases between. Germline V gives CDR1 SEHNR, CDR2 FQNEAQ (reference sequence). The CDR3 has 14 residues. Together with reference TRBV7-9 and TRBJ1-6, the CDR3 gives the full variable domain: DTGVSQNPRHKITKRGQNVTFRCDPISEHNRLYWYRQTLGQGPEFLTYFQNEAQLEKSRLLSDRFSAERPKGSFSTLEIQRTEQGDSAMYLCASSQGRRSSPLHFGNGTRLTVT.

The genes are TRBV30 and TRBJ1-2; 7 positions agree with TRBD1. V was clipped by 4 bases and J by 4 bases; unmatched bases: 15. Per the germline V gene, CDR1 is GTSNPN and CDR2 is SVGIG (reference sequence). The CDR3 covers 16 residues. Written as DNA, the CDR3 is TGTGCCTGGAACTCCCTCCGGGACAGATCTATCTATGGCTACACCTTC. Translated: CAWNSLRDRSIYGYTF.

V is TRBV7-9 and J is TRBJ1-2; no definite D call. Germline V gives CDR1 SEHNR, CDR2 FQNEAQ (reference sequence). V shed 4 bases and J shed 7 bases, with 10 bases lying between them. The CDR3 has 12 residues. The CDR3 loop reads CASSYSSGGYTF. The CDR3 DNA follows: TGTGCCAGCAGCTACAGCTCTGGTGGCTACACCTTC.

The chain recombines TRBV5-6 with TRBJ2-1, with 7 nucleotides matching TRBD1. Germline V lookup: CDR1 SGHDT, CDR2 YYEEEE. This CDR3 is 17 amino acids long. Trimming removed 0 bases from V and 5 bases from J; junction bases left unmatched: 11. CDR3 protein: CASSLGRQGQLHNEQFF. The CDR3 DNA follows: TGTGCCAGCAGCTTGGGTAGACAGGGACAATTACACAATGAGCAGTTCTTC. Variable domain in full (rest from reference TRBV5-6 and TRBJ2-1): DAGVTQSPTHLIKTRGQQVTLRCSPKSGHDTVSWYQQALGQGPQFIFQYYEEEERQRGNFPDRFSGHQFPNYSSELNVNALLLGDSALYLCASSLGRQGQLHNEQFFGPGTRLTVL.

This sequence joins TRBV30 and TRBJ2-1, with D unresolved. V lost 3 bases and J 6 bases, leaving 9 bases between the germline ends. The CDR3 spans 12 residues. Germline V gene lookup returns CDR1 GTSNPN and CDR2 SVGIG (reference sequence). The DNA for the CDR3 is TGTGCCTGGAGCGATCAAATCAATGAGCAGTTCTTC. Residues: CAWSDQINEQFF. The full variable domain, rest sourced from reference TRBV30 and TRBJ2-1, is SQTIHQWPATLVQPVGSPLSLECTVEGTSNPNLYWYRQAAGRGLQLLFYSVGIGQISSEVPQNLSASRPQDRQFILSSKKLLLSDSGFYLCAWSDQINEQFFGPGTRLTVL.

The sample holds a few counts of this clone. The V gene is TRBV4-1, the J gene TRBJ1-6; D not resolved. This CDR3 is 20 amino acids long. Germline values: CDR1 MGHRA, CDR2 YSYEKL. Trimming left V 1 base short and J 0 bases short, with 19 bases between. CDR3 DNA sequence: TGCGCCAGCAGCCAAGTCCTACGGCAGATTCTGAGCTCCTATAATTCACCCCTCCACTTT. Its translation: CASSQVLRQILSSYNSPLHF.

This clone has more than one count but fewer than ten. The V gene is TRBV29-1, the J gene TRBJ1-2, with a tentative D call TRBD1 (5 bases). V was shortened by 8 bases and J by 8 bases, with 21 bases between the two germline ends. Germline lookup yields CDR1 SQVTM and CDR2 ANQGSEA. CDR3 size: 13 residues. The CDR3 reads CSTRDEGIYGYTF. CDR3 nucleotide sequence: TGCAGCACCCGGGACGAGGGAATTTACGGCTACACCTTC.

The chain uses TRBV19 and TRBJ2-7; 8 nucleotides agree with TRBD1. V lost 7 bases, J lost 5 bases, and 10 bases stayed unmatched. This CDR3 region has 14 residues. Germline CDR1 and CDR2: LNHDA and SQIVND (reference sequence). The chain's CDR3 is CASIPDRDDHEQYF. The DNA of the CDR3 is TGTGCCAGTATCCCGGACAGGGACGACCACGAGCAGTACTTC. The full variable domain, rest sourced from reference TRBV19 and TRBJ2-7, is DGGITQSPKYLFRKEGQNVTLSCEQNLNHDAMYWYRQDPGQGLRLIYYSQIVNDFQKGDIAEGYSVSREKKESFPLTVTSAQKNPTAFYLCASIPDRDDHEQYFGPGTRLTVT.

The chain carries TRBV29-1 and TRBJ1-2, with a weak D call TRBD1 (6 bases). Germline V lookup: CDR1 SQVTM, CDR2 ANQGSEA. The V end lost 0 bases, the J end lost 6 bases, and 11 bases lay between the germline ends. CDR3 length: 13 amino acids. This CDR3 reads CSVEDSGGNGYTF. The CDR3 DNA is TGCAGCGTTGAAGATTCCGGGGGCAATGGCTACACCTTC. Together with reference TRBV29-1 and TRBJ1-2, the CDR3 gives the full variable domain: SAVISQKPSRDICQRGTSLTIQCQVDSQVTMMFWYRQQPGQSLTLIATANQGSEATYESGFVIDKFPISRPNLTFSTLTVSNMSPEDSSIYLCSVEDSGGNGYTFGSGTRLTVV.

V is TRBV7-9 and J is TRBJ1-2, with a tentative D call TRBD1 (5 bases). Trimming pared 3 bases from V and 6 bases from J, leaving 17 bases between. The CDR3 is 15 residues long. Germline assignment: CDR1 SEHNR and CDR2 FQNEAQ (reference sequence). Here the CDR3 reads CASSLDGAPPDGYTF. Here the CDR3 DNA reads TGTGCCAGCAGCTTGGATGGGGCACCGCCCGATGGCTACACCTTC. Variable domain in full (rest from reference TRBV7-9 and TRBJ1-2): DTGVSQNPRHKITKRGQNVTFRCDPISEHNRLYWYRQTLGQGPEFLTYFQNEAQLEKSRLLSDRFSAERPKGSFSTLEIQRTEQGDSAMYLCASSLDGAPPDGYTFGSGTRLTVV.

V is TRBV5-1 and J is TRBJ2-7; D is unclear. Trimming stripped 4 bases from V and 5 bases from J, with 10 bases between. Germline assignment: CDR1 SGHRS and CDR2 YFSETQ. CDR3 length equals 12 residues. CDR3 loop: CASSPNSNEQYF. CDR3 sequence (DNA): TGCGCCAGCAGCCCCAATAGCAACGAGCAGTACTTC.

This chain connects TRBV25-1 to TRBJ1-2; D remains ambiguous. Germline CDR1 reads MGHDK; CDR2 reads SYGVNS. This CDR3 is 14 amino acids long. Deletions cut 4 bases from V and 4 bases from J, with 13 bases between. This chain's CDR3 is CASSGDGLGYGYTF. Written as DNA, the CDR3 is TGTGCCAGCAGTGGAGATGGTTTAGGCTATGGCTACACCTTC.